Presented here are 29 T cell receptor beta chains from one specimen sequenced in a study of T cell repertoires in cytomegalovirus infection. From the reads, TCRdb called clonotypes with MiXCR, one entry per CDR3 protein. The repertoire holds hundreds of thousands of distinct CDR3 sequences, with approximately 22% as singletons. The specimen was CD8+ T cells from PBMCs. All receptors come from a human donor in good health (CMV status not recorded). Some clones in this sample may be carry-over from other donors' samples.

This chain uses TRBV12-3 or TRBV12-4 with TRBJ2-1; perhaps TRBD2 as D (7 bases). The V and J ends lost 5 bases and 7 bases respectively, with 18 bases between them. This CDR3 contains 15 residues. The CDR3: CASSGGGHSWNEQFF. The CDR3, as DNA: TGTGCCAGCAGTGGCGGGGGACACTCCTGGAATGAGCAGTTCTTC.

The chain carries TRBV7-9 and TRBJ1-1; 12 positions match TRBD1. This CDR3 is 14 amino acids long. After removal of 6 bases from V and 2 bases from J, the junction contained 1 base not matched to a gene. Germline loops: CDR1 SEHNR, CDR2 FQNEAQ (reference sequence). The CDR3 spells CASRGTGGNTEAFF. In DNA form, the CDR3 reads TGTGCCAGCAGGGGGACAGGGGGCAACACTGAAGCTTTCTTT.

This clonotype was counted ten times or more. V gene TRBV7-2 combines with J gene TRBJ2-3; 9 bases line up with TRBD2. With V trimmed by 0 bases and J by 4 bases, 8 bases remained unmatched. The V gene's germline CDR1 is SGHTA and CDR2 FQGNSA. This CDR3 is 17 amino acids long. The CDR3 bases are TGTGCCAGCAGCTTAGCGCCTTTTGTAGCGGGGGCAGATACGCAGTATTTT. Amino acid sequence: CASSLAPFVAGADTQYF.

CDR3 sequence (DNA): TGTGCCAGCAGCTTACTAGGGGGGCACTCCTACGAGCAGTACTTC. Translated, it gives CASSLLGGHSYEQYF. This chain links TRBV7-8 with TRBJ2-7; D is possibly TRBD1 or TRBD2 (6 bases each). The CDR3 is 15 amino acids. Deletions cut 2 bases from V and 0 bases from J, with 11 bases between. The germline CDR1 and CDR2 sequences are SGHVS and FQNEAQ.

This clonotype was observed a few times. The V call is TRBV28, the J call TRBJ2-2; a weak D match, TRBD1 (5 bases). The CDR3 length is 14 residues. Per the germline V gene, CDR1 is MDHEN and CDR2 is SYDVKM. V lost 5 bases and J lost 1, with 8 bases in between. In DNA form, the CDR3 reads TGTGCCAGCAGTATAACAGGGAACACCGGGGAGCTGTTTTTT. Amino acids: CASSITGNTGELFF.

This clonotype showed up many times. As DNA, the CDR3 is TGTGCCAGCAGCCTCAGCGGGGGGGCAGATACGCAGTATTTT. As protein: CASSLSGGADTQYF. This chain connects TRBV7-9 to TRBJ2-3, with TRBD2 identical over 10 bases. J was trimmed by 4 bases and V by 5 bases; bases with no gene match: 3. Germline V gene lookup returns CDR1 SEHNR and CDR2 FQNEAQ (reference sequence). This CDR3 contains 14 residues.

This clonotype was seen only a few times. The J gene is TRBJ2-7, the V gene TRBV2; 7 nucleotides align to TRBD1. The V gene end was trimmed by 6 bases and the J gene end by 0 bases; junction bases not matched to a gene: 8. The CDR3 loop spans 15 amino acids. Germline V gene sequence: CDR1 SNHLY, CDR2 FYNNEI. CDR3 loop: CASSQSTGLSYEQYF. The CDR3 nucleotides are TGTGCCAGCAGCCAATCGACAGGGCTCTCCTACGAGCAGTACTTC.

This clonotype came up many times. The rearrangement links TRBV12-3 or TRBV12-4 to TRBJ2-7; D might be TRBD1 or TRBD2, each matching 5 bases. This CDR3 spans 14 amino acids. V was cut by 3 bases and J by 3 bases, with 12 bases left in between. CDR3: CASSFGTHRYEQYF. Here the CDR3 DNA reads TGTGCCAGCAGTTTCGGGACGCACCGCTACGAGCAGTACTTC.

This clonotype was observed at least ten times. CDR3 in amino acids: CASSFSETGGEGAFF. The CDR3 nucleotides read TGTGCCAGCAGCTTTAGTGAAACAGGGGGCGAAGGAGCTTTCTTT. The chain employs TRBV11-2 and TRBJ1-1, with TRBD1 matching 9 bases. V shed 3 bases, J shed 10 bases, and the junction held 12 bases outside the gene matches. Germline V gene sequence: CDR1 SGHAT, CDR2 FQNNGV. This CDR3 is built from 15 residues.

The sample holds many counts of this clonotype. The rearrangement links TRBV7-9 to TRBJ1-1; 7 bases match TRBD1. V lost 4 bases and J lost 0; bases outside the gene matches: 5. Germline values: CDR1 SEHNR, CDR2 FQNEAQ (reference sequence). The CDR3 loop spans 15 amino acids. The CDR3 spells CASSSVTGMNTEAFF. The DNA for the CDR3 is TGTGCCAGCAGCTCTGTGACAGGGATGAACACTGAAGCTTTCTTT.

V usage is TRBV28 and J usage is TRBJ2-2; maybe TRBD2 (5 bases). Germline CDR1 and CDR2: MDHEN and SYDVKM. This CDR3 spans 16 amino acids. V lost 1 base and J lost 0, with 9 bases in between. CDR3 bases: TGTGCCAGCAGTTTATTAGCGACACCGAACACCGGGGAGCTGTTTTTT. Translating gives CASSLLATPNTGELFF.

The sample holds many counts of this clonotype. The chain joins TRBV7-6 to TRBJ2-7; 8 nucleotides match TRBD1. Germline V gene data show CDR1 as SGHVS and CDR2 as FNYEAQ. The CDR3 contains 15 residues. J lost 2 bases, V lost 5 bases, and 8 bases had no gene match. CDR3 in amino acids: CASSNGQGLAYEQYF. In nucleotides, the CDR3 is TGTGCCAGCAGCAATGGACAGGGACTGGCCTACGAGCAGTACTTC.

This clonotype was picked up many times. The chain's CDR3 is CASSLNLGQGLYYGYTF. Written as DNA, the CDR3 is TGTGCCAGCAGCTTAAATCTTGGACAGGGGCTCTACTATGGCTACACCTTC. The chain carries TRBV7-2 and TRBJ1-2; 9 bases agree with TRBD1. From germline, CDR1 is SGHTA and CDR2 FQGNSA. The CDR3 sequence is 17 residues long. V shed 2 bases, J shed 3 bases, and the junction held 10 bases outside the gene matches.

This chain links TRBV19 with TRBJ2-2; unclear D gene. The CDR3 runs to 14 residues. Germline assignment: CDR1 LNHDA and CDR2 SQIVND (reference sequence). V gave up 0 bases and J gave up 1 base, with 3 bases separating them. The CDR3 coding sequence is TGTGCCAGTAGTATAGATCAGAACACCGGGGAGCTGTTTTTT. Amino acid sequence: CASSIDQNTGELFF. The complete variable domain, with remaining parts taken from reference TRBV19 and TRBJ2-2, reads DGGITQSPKYLFRKEGQNVTLSCEQNLNHDAMYWYRQDPGQGLRLIYYSQIVNDFQKGDIAEGYSVSREKKESFPLTVTSAQKNPTAFYLCASSIDQNTGELFFGEGSRLTVL.

This clonotype occurred a few times. This sequence joins TRBV28 and TRBJ1-1, with 9 bases that match TRBD1. The CDR3 spans 13 residues. Germline V CDR1 and CDR2: MDHEN, SYDVKM. V dropped 6 bases and J dropped 4; count of bases not matched to a gene: 3. The DNA for the CDR3 is TGTGCCAGCAGATCGACAGGGGGCACTGAAGCTTTCTTT. Protein: CASRSTGGTEAFF.

This clonotype was seen a few times. The chain is built from TRBV18 and TRBJ1-1; D is ambiguous. Germline CDR1 and CDR2: KGHSH and LQKENI. Deletions cut 1 base from V and 3 bases from J, with 9 bases between. The CDR3 loop spans 14 amino acids. CDR3 protein: CASSPLGLDTEAFF. As DNA, the CDR3 is TGTGCCAGCTCACCACTAGGGTTGGACACTGAAGCTTTCTTT. Full variable domain (outside the CDR3, taken from reference TRBV18 and TRBJ1-1): NAGVMQNPRHLVRRRGQEARLRCSPMKGHSHVYWYRQLPEEGLKFMVYLQKENIIDESGMPKERFSAEFPKEGPSILRIQQVVRGDSAAYFCASSPLGLDTEAFFGQGTRLTVV.

This clonotype was seen more than once but under ten times. This chain joins TRBV20-1 and TRBJ2-7, with a tentative D call TRBD2 (7 bases). The V end was cut by 0 bases, the J end by 5 bases, with 20 bases between. The CDR3 length is 16 residues. Germline CDR1 reads DFQATT; CDR2 reads SNEGSKA (reference sequence). The CDR3 bases are TGCAGTGCTAGAGATTTTCCAGAGAGGGGGGGAAACGAGCAGTACTTC. Its protein is CSARDFPERGGNEQYF.

In its sample, this clonotype was seen many times. The genes are TRBV6-1 and TRBJ1-2, with D maybe TRBD1 (5 bases). The CDR3 consists of 15 residues. From germline, CDR1 is MNHNS and CDR2 SASEGT. V was trimmed by 6 bases and J by 6 bases, leaving 20 bases between them. The CDR3 is CASRQFWGSLDGYTF. In DNA form, the CDR3 reads TGTGCCAGCAGGCAATTCTGGGGGAGTCTGGATGGCTACACCTTC.

CDR3: CASSYSTNTAYEQYF. DNA of the CDR3: TGTGCCAGCAGTTACTCGACAAACACCGCCTACGAGCAGTACTTC. V and J are TRBV6-2 or TRBV6-3 and TRBJ2-7; no firm D call. The V gene lost 0 bases and the J gene lost 2 bases, with 11 bases spanning the gap. CDR1 and CDR2 from the germline V gene are MNHEY and SVGEGT. The CDR3 consists of 15 residues.

This clonotype was seen only a few times. This chain joins TRBV12-3 or TRBV12-4 and TRBJ1-1, with D perhaps TRBD1 (6 bases). This CDR3 region has 11 residues. Trimming left V 10 bases short and J 6 bases short, with 12 bases between. CDR3 coding DNA: TGTGCCACCCGGGGGGGCCCTGAAGCTTTCTTT. Protein product: CATRGGPEAFF.

J is TRBJ2-2 and V is TRBV29-1, with TRBD1 matching 9 bases. CDR3 size: 13 residues. CDR1 SQVTM and CDR2 ANQGSEA come from the germline V gene. CDR3 nucleotide sequence: TGCGGTCACAGGGGGCGAACCACCGGGGAGCTGTTTTTT. This translates into CGHRGRTTGELFF.

This clonotype was seen only a few times. The V call is TRBV12-3 or TRBV12-4, the J call TRBJ1-1, with D tentatively TRBD1 (5 bases). The V end lost 5 bases, the J end lost 8 bases, and 18 bases lay between the germline ends. The CDR3 runs 14 residues. The CDR3 region is CASSHTVGVGEAFF. As DNA, the CDR3 is TGTGCCAGCAGTCATACAGTGGGGGTAGGGGAAGCTTTCTTT.

The J gene is TRBJ2-1, the V gene TRBV7-2, with 12 bases that match TRBD2. The V and J ends lost 6 bases and 0 bases, in that order; junction bases with no gene match: 6. The length of the CDR3 is 17 residues. Per the germline V gene, CDR1 is SGHTA and CDR2 is FQGNSA. The CDR3 DNA reads TGTGCCAGCAGACTAGCGGGGGGCGTATTCTCCTACAATGAGCAGTTCTTC. Protein sequence: CASRLAGGVFSYNEQFF. Variable domain in full (rest from reference TRBV7-2 and TRBJ2-1): GAGVSQSPSNKVTEKGKDVELRCDPISGHTALYWYRQSLGQGLEFLIYFQGNSAPDKSGLPSDRFSAERTGGSVSTLTIQRTQQEDSAVYLCASRLAGGVFSYNEQFFGPGTRLTVL.

In this sample, this clonotype turned up a few times. The J gene is TRBJ2-2, the V gene TRBV11-2, with a tentative D call TRBD2 (6 bases). V was shortened by 2 bases and J by 6 bases, with 13 bases between the two germline ends. The CDR3 has 15 amino acids. The V gene's germline CDR1 is SGHAT and CDR2 FQNNGV. CDR3 region: CASSLPGLPAGELFF. In DNA form, the CDR3 reads TGTGCCAGCAGCTTACCGGGACTCCCAGCCGGGGAGCTGTTTTTT.

The rearrangement joins TRBV28 to TRBJ1-1; 11 positions match TRBD1. CDR1 MDHEN and CDR2 SYDVKM come from the germline V gene. V shed 2 bases, J shed 1 base, and the junction held 12 bases outside the gene matches. The CDR3 has 19 residues. The CDR3 nucleotides read TGTGCCAGCAGTTTAGGGCTAATCCATGGGACAGGGGGGAACACTGAAGCTTTCTTT. Amino acids: CASSLGLIHGTGGNTEAFF.

The chain carries TRBV6-1 and TRBJ2-1, with a possible D match to TRBD1 (6 bases). The CDR3 contains 15 residues. The germline CDR1 and CDR2 sequences are MNHNS and SASEGT. The V end was cut by 8 bases, the J end by 9 bases, with 23 bases between. The CDR3 reads CASQPRRTGKGEQFF. CDR3 bases: TGTGCCAGCCAACCCCGTAGAACAGGGAAAGGTGAGCAGTTCTTC.

This sequence joins TRBV14 and TRBJ1-1; weak D call: TRBD1 (6 bases). Trimming cost V 10 bases and J 4 bases, with 25 bases left between them. Germline CDR1 and CDR2: SGHDN and FVKESK. This CDR3 region has 16 residues. CDR3 protein: CAINFWDTEGCTEAFF. In DNA form, the CDR3 reads TGTGCCATCAACTTTTGGGACACCGAGGGATGCACTGAAGCTTTCTTT.

Only a few counts were recorded for this clonotype. The V and J genes are TRBV2 and TRBJ1-2; the match to TRBD1 covers 7 bases. This CDR3 comprises 12 residues. CDR1 and CDR2 (germline): SNHLY, FYNNEI. Trimming took 8 bases from V and 0 from J; bases not matched to a gene: 0. CDR3 nucleotides: TGTGCCAGCGGGACAGCTAACTATGGCTACACCTTC. The encoded protein is CASGTANYGYTF.

The chain is built from TRBV12-3 or TRBV12-4 and TRBJ2-1, with a possible D match to TRBD1 (5 bases). V lost 3 bases and J 6 bases, leaving 9 bases between the germline ends. The CDR3 covers 13 residues. The chain's CDR3 is CASSLTAFNEQFF. The CDR3 nucleotides are TGTGCCAGCAGTTTGACAGCGTTCAATGAGCAGTTCTTC.